The 21 T cell receptor beta chains given below trace back to one sample, sequenced in a study of spatial heterogeneity in lung cancer. These TCRs' antigens remain unknown. The time point denotes: sample taken at primary tumor resection. Study-wide points: Higher tumor mutation counts went along with higher counts of expanded intratumoral alpha and beta TCRs.

TCRdb ran MiXCR on the 5' RACE reads and lists one entry per CDR3 protein. This sample has tens of thousands of distinct CDR3 sequences, with approximately 15% found just once. The input for sequencing was lung tumor tissue, taken at surgery. These receptors were collected from a female donor with early-stage non-small cell lung cancer.

This clonotype was seen many times. The chain couples TRBV19 to TRBJ1-5; D not resolved. The CDR3 is 16 amino acids. Germline lookup yields CDR1 LNHDA and CDR2 SQIVND (reference sequence). V was cut by 1 base and J by 3 bases, with 13 bases left in between. CDR3 nucleotide sequence: TGTGCCAGTAGTATAGGTTTAGCGGCTGTCAATCAGCCCCAGCATTTT. Its translation: CASSIGLAAVNQPQHF.

This clonotype was found many times. This chain uses TRBV29-1 with TRBJ2-1; D is undetermined. Trimming pared 5 bases from V and 0 bases from J, leaving 11 bases between. This CDR3 has 14 residues. Germline CDR1 reads SQVTM; CDR2 reads ANQGSEA. The CDR3 sequence: CSVWTASSYNEQFF. The CDR3 DNA reads as TGCAGCGTTTGGACGGCGAGCTCCTACAATGAGCAGTTCTTC.

J is TRBJ2-6 and V is TRBV19; D unresolved. V was trimmed by 3 bases and J by 4 bases, leaving 19 bases between them. This CDR3 contains 18 residues. CDR1 is LNHDA and CDR2 is SQIVND in the germline V gene (reference sequence). As DNA, the CDR3 is TGTGCCAGTAGTATTAGTACTGTTATCCCTCCCGGGGCCAACGTCCTGACTTTC. This gives the protein CASSISTVIPPGANVLTF. Variable domain in full (rest from reference TRBV19 and TRBJ2-6): DGGITQSPKYLFRKEGQNVTLSCEQNLNHDAMYWYRQDPGQGLRLIYYSQIVNDFQKGDIAEGYSVSREKKESFPLTVTSAQKNPTAFYLCASSISTVIPPGANVLTFGAGSRLTVL.

In this sample, this clonotype turned up many times. V is TRBV20-1 and J is TRBJ2-7; 8 positions agree with TRBD2. Germline CDR1 reads DFQATT; CDR2 reads SNEGSKA (reference sequence). V was pared by 0 bases and J by 7 bases, with 11 bases of the junction left unmatched. The CDR3 extends over 15 amino acids. The CDR3 bases are TGCAGTGCTAGAGATCTAACTAGCGGACCCGTAGAGCAGTACTTC. Protein: CSARDLTSGPVEQYF.

The chain joins TRBV20-1 to TRBJ2-3; no definite D call. V gave up 3 bases and J gave up 3 bases, with 10 bases separating them. CDR3 size: 13 residues. CDR1 is DFQATT, CDR2 SNEGSKA, per germline (reference sequence). The CDR3 reads CSASPVGTDTQYF. The CDR3 DNA follows: TGCAGTGCTAGCCCGGTGGGGACAGATACGCAGTATTTT.

This clonotype counts as medium-sized. V gene TRBV4-1 combines with J gene TRBJ2-1, with D tentatively TRBD2 (6 bases). Per the germline V gene, CDR1 is MGHRA and CDR2 is YSYEKL. This CDR3 contains 13 residues. V lost 1 base, J lost 7 bases, and 8 bases lay in between. This CDR3 reads CASSQGLANEQFF. DNA of the CDR3: TGCGCCAGCAGCCAAGGGCTAGCGAATGAGCAGTTCTTC.

Points on this clonotype: The junction differs from germline at one of its ends, possibly a read error. This sequence joins TRBV11-2 and TRBJ2-7; 7 positions agree with TRBD1. The CDR3 spans 18 residues. Germline lookup yields CDR1 SGHAT and CDR2 FQNNGV. The CDR3, as DNA: TGTGCTAGCAGCTCGTTAGGACCCTTCGGGACAGATCCCTACGAGCAGTACTTC. Translation gives CASSSLGPFGTDPYEQYF.

This clonotype was seen more than once but under ten times. V gene TRBV6-1 combines with J gene TRBJ2-7, with TRBD2 as a possible D gene (5 bases). The CDR3 covers 14 residues. Per the germline V gene, CDR1 is MNHNS and CDR2 is SASEGT. Trimming stripped 8 bases from V and 4 bases from J, with 18 bases between. In DNA, the CDR3 is TGTGCCAGCGAAAGCGGAACACCCGGATACGAGCAGTACTTC. Translating it yields CASESGTPGYEQYF.

Many counts were recorded for this clonotype. V gene TRBV28 combines with J gene TRBJ2-3, with 7 bases identical to TRBD2. V lost 3 bases and J lost 1; bases outside the gene matches: 1. The CDR3 loop spans 14 amino acids. CDR1 is MDHEN, CDR2 SYDVKM, per germline. CDR3 sequence reads: CASSFLAGTDTQYF. CDR3 sequence (DNA): TGTGCCAGCAGTTTCCTAGCGGGCACAGATACGCAGTATTTT. Full variable domain (remainder filled in from reference TRBV28 and TRBJ2-3): DVKVTQSSRYLVKRTGEKVFLECVQDMDHENMFWYRQDPGLGLRLIYFSYDVKMKEKGDIPEGYSVSREKKERFSLILESASTNQTSMYLCASSFLAGTDTQYFGPGTRLTVL.

This clonotype was seen more than once but under ten times. The J gene is TRBJ2-2, the V gene TRBV6-2 or TRBV6-3; TRBD2 might be the D (5 bases). V dropped 7 bases and J dropped 7 bases, with 7 bases sitting between them. The CDR3 is made up of 11 amino acids. From germline, CDR1 is MNHEY and CDR2 SVGEGT. The CDR3 DNA follows: TGTGCCAGCAAGAGCGGCGGGGAGCTGTTTTTT. It specifies CASKSGGELFF.

This clonotype has ten or more counts. The V and J genes are TRBV7-8 and TRBJ2-7; 10 nucleotides agree with TRBD2. The CDR3 totals 15 residues. V lost 5 bases and J lost 3; bases outside the gene matches: 7. Germline V lookup: CDR1 SGHVS, CDR2 FQNEAQ. The CDR3 DNA reads TGTGCCAGCAGCCAGCCCGGGACTAGCGACTACGAGCAGTACTTC. Protein sequence: CASSQPGTSDYEQYF.

V usage is TRBV29-1 and J usage is TRBJ2-1, with 12 nucleotides matching TRBD2. The CDR3 covers 18 residues. Losses at the gene ends were 2 bases for V and 0 bases for J; bases not matched to a gene: 8. In germline, CDR1 is SQVTM, CDR2 ANQGSEA. The CDR3 sequence is CSVERASGRVSSYNEQFF. Here the CDR3 DNA reads TGCAGCGTTGAAAGGGCTAGCGGGAGGGTCAGCTCCTACAATGAGCAGTTCTTC.

This clonotype was seen only a few times. The chain joins TRBV7-8 to TRBJ2-3, with a weak D call TRBD2 (5 bases). The CDR3 is 16 residues long. V was cut by 3 bases and J by 2 bases, with 15 bases left in between. Germline V lookup: CDR1 SGHVS, CDR2 FQNEAQ. Written as DNA, the CDR3 is TGTGCCAGCAGCTTTGAGGGAGCCACATCCACAGATACGCAGTATTTT. It specifies CASSFEGATSTDTQYF. The full variable domain, its missing parts supplied by reference TRBV7-8 and TRBJ2-3, is GAGVSQSPRYKVAKRGQDVALRCDPISGHVSLFWYQQALGQGPEFLTYFQNEAQLDKSGLPSDRFFAERPEGSVSTLKIQRTQQEDSAVYLCASSFEGATSTDTQYFGPGTRLTVL.

This clonotype appeared many times. The rearrangement joins TRBV29-1 to TRBJ2-5, with 10 bases aligning to TRBD2. With 5 bases clipped from V and 2 bases from J, the junction kept 5 bases outside the gene matches. This CDR3 region has 14 residues. Germline lookup yields CDR1 SQVTM and CDR2 ANQGSEA. CDR3 in amino acids: CSVRASGSQETQYF. CDR3 sequence (DNA): TGCAGCGTTCGGGCTAGCGGGAGTCAAGAGACCCAGTACTTC.

In nucleotides, the CDR3 is TGCAGTGCTAGAGTCCCTTGGACTAGCGGGTACGAGCAGTACTTC. Translated, it gives CSARVPWTSGYEQYF. V usage is TRBV20-1 and J usage is TRBJ2-7; 11 nucleotides line up with TRBD2. This CDR3 is built from 15 residues. Per the germline V gene, CDR1 is DFQATT and CDR2 is SNEGSKA (reference sequence). V shed 1 base and J 4 bases; nucleotides not matched to a gene: 6.

This rearrangement joins TRBV6-6 to TRBJ2-5, with D perhaps TRBD2 (5 bases). Germline CDR1 MNHNY, CDR2 SVGAGI (reference sequence). The CDR3 covers 14 residues. Deletions cut 8 bases from V and 2 bases from J, with 15 bases between. The CDR3 loop reads CASASPGRQETQYF. The CDR3 DNA follows: TGTGCCAGCGCCTCCCCGGGGAGACAAGAGACCCAGTACTTC.

This clonotype was observed at least ten times. V is TRBV7-3 and J is TRBJ2-4; D uncertain. Trimming shortened V by 3 bases and J by 9 bases, and 12 bases separated the two germline ends. CDR1 is SGHTA and CDR2 is FQGTGA in the germline V gene. The CDR3 length is 13 residues. DNA for the CDR3: TGTGCCAGCAGCTTGTCCACGGAAAGCATTCAGTACTTC. Protein product: CASSLSTESIQYF.

The chain links TRBV13 to TRBJ2-7, with D maybe TRBD1 (5 bases). Trimming took off 6 bases at V and 3 bases at J, with 12 bases between the two ends. The germline V gene encodes CDR1 PRHDT and CDR2 FYEKMQ (reference sequence). There are 13 residues in the CDR3. The CDR3 sequence: CASSRGNLYEQYF. Here the CDR3 DNA reads TGTGCCAGCAGTAGGGGAAATCTCTACGAGCAGTACTTC.

This clonotype has ten or more counts. This sequence joins TRBV10-3 and TRBJ2-1; 14 nucleotides align to TRBD2. The germline CDR1 and CDR2 sequences are ENHRY and SYGVKD. With V trimmed by 8 bases and J by 7 bases, 7 bases remained unmatched. The CDR3 is made up of 15 amino acids. This CDR3 is CAIGTSGRIGNEQFF. Here the CDR3 DNA reads TGTGCCATCGGGACTAGCGGGAGAATTGGGAATGAGCAGTTCTTC.

V is TRBV7-2 and J is TRBJ2-1; TRBD2 agrees at 10 bases. Germline CDR1 reads SGHTA; CDR2 reads FQGNSA. The CDR3 loop spans 15 amino acids. Losses at the gene ends were 5 bases for V and 2 bases for J; bases not matched to a gene: 3. The CDR3 bases are TGTGCCAGCAGCCCCACTAGCGGGACCTACAATGAGCAGTTCTTC. As protein: CASSPTSGTYNEQFF. Complete variable domain (other parts from reference TRBV7-2 and TRBJ2-1): GAGVSQSPSNKVTEKGKDVELRCDPISGHTALYWYRQSLGQGLEFLIYFQGNSAPDKSGLPSDRFSAERTGGSVSTLTIQRTQQEDSAVYLCASSPTSGTYNEQFFGPGTRLTVL.

This clonotype was counted between two and nine times. The V gene is TRBV6-1, the J gene TRBJ2-1; 7 nucleotides align to TRBD1. CDR3 length equals 13 residues. Germline V lookup: CDR1 MNHNS, CDR2 SASEGT. The V and J ends lost 6 bases and 10 bases, in that order; junction bases with no gene match: 9. This CDR3 is CASRLLGGWEQFF. The CDR3 DNA reads as TGTGCCAGCAGGTTGCTAGGGGGCTGGGAGCAGTTCTTC.